This entry features one T cell receptor beta chain sequence. What it recognizes is unknown. These data belong to a study of shared clonotypes between healthy human individuals. Study outcomes and limitations: Generation of non-shared clonotypes was less probable than generation of clonotypes shared by all four donors.

The table came from immunoSEQ multiplex PCR; TCRdb's copy has only in-frame clones and leaves some out. The sample includes 2 million or so clones, over 85% of them seen just once. V gave up 3 bases and J gave up 1 base; unmatched junction bases: 10. This CDR3 spans 17 amino acids. Germline CDR1 reads MGHRA; CDR2 reads YSYEKL. The receptor was derived from a man between 18 and 29 years old in good health. V is TRBV4-1 and J is TRBJ2-3; 7 bases map to TRBD1. Specimen: naive CD4+ T cells sorted from blood. Stated subset: CD45RA+ positively selected. DNA for the CDR3: TGCGCCAGCAGCCACTCAGAGACAGGGCTTGGCACAGATACGCAGTATTTT. It is translated as CASSHSETGLGTDTQYF.